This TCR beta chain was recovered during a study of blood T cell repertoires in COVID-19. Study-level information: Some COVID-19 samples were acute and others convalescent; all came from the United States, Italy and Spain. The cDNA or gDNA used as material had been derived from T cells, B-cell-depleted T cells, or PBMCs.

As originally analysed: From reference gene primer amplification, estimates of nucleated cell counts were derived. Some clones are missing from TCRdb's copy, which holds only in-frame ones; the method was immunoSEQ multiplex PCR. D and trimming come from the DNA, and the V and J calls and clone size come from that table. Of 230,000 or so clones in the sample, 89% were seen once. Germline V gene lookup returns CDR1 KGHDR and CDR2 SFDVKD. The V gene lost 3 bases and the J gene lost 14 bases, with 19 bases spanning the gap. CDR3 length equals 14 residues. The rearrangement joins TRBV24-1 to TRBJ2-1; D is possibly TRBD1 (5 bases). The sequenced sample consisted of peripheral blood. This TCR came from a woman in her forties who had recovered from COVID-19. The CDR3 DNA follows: TGTGCCACCAGTGATCCATGGGAAGGGGTGGGTGAGTTCTTC. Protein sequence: CATSDPWEGVGEFF.